One sample yielded the 2 T cell receptor beta chains listed below, sequenced in a study of blood T cell repertoires in COVID-19. Clones were read by immunoSEQ multiplex PCR, and TCRdb kept only the in-frame ones, dropping some. The sample lists 120,000 or so clones, approximately 82% occurring once. Sequencing used peripheral blood. All receptors come from a man aged 60-69 years with acute or convalescent COVID-19.

Only one count was recorded for this clone. V usage is TRBV30 and J usage is TRBJ2-1; 11 bases fit TRBD2. CDR1 and CDR2 from the germline V gene are GTSNPN and SVGIG (reference sequence). This CDR3 is 17 amino acids long. The trim removed 4 bases at V and 1 base at J, leaving 9 bases unmatched. CDR3 sequence: CAWTGTSGSRSYNEQFF. The CDR3 DNA follows: TGTGCCTGGACCGGAACTAGCGGGAGTAGGTCCTACAATGAGCAGTTCTTC.

The gene calls are TRBV6-5 and TRBJ1-4, with D perhaps TRBD1 (5 bases). Germline CDR1 reads MNHEY; CDR2 reads SVGAGI. The CDR3 has 15 amino acids. Trimming removed 0 bases at V and 2 bases at J, with 7 bases between. The CDR3 DNA reads TGTGCCAGCAGTTACTCGCGGGGGACTAATGAAAAACTGTTTTTT. Protein product: CASSYSRGTNEKLFF.